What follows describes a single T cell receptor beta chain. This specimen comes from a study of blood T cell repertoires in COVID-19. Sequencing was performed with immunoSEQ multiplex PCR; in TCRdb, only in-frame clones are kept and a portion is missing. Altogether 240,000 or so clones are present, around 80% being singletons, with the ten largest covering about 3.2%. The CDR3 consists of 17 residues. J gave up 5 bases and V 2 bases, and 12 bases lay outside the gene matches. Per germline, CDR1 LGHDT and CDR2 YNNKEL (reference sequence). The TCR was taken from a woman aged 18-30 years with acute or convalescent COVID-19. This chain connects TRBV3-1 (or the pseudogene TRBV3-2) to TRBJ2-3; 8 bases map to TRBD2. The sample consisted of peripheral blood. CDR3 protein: CASSQLLEAGGGDTQYF. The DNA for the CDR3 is TGTGCCAGCAGCCAACTTTTGGAGGCGGGAGGAGGAGATACGCAGTATTTT.